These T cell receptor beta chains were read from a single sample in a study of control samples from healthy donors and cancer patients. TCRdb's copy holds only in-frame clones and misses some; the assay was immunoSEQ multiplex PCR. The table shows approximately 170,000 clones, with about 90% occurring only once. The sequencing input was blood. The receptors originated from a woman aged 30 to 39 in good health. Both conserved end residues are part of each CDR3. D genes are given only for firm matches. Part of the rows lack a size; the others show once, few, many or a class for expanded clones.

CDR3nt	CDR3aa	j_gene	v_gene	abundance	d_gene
TGTGCCAGCAGCCAAGAGATCACTAGCGGGAGGGCCGGGGAGCTGTTTTTT	CASSQEITSGRAGELFF	TRBJ2-2	TRBV4-2	-	TRBD2
TGTGCCAGCAGCCCCTTAGGCTACACTGAAGCTTTCTTT	CASSPLGYTEAFF	TRBJ1-1	TRBV5-5	-	-
TGCAGCGCCCCCCGTTCGCGTAATCCCGCCAGCTCCTACAATGAGCAGTTCTTC	CSAPRSRNPASSYNEQFF	TRBJ2-1	TRBV29-1	-	-
TGCGCCAGCAGCTTGGACACAGGGAGGACTGAAGCTTTCTTT	CASSLDTGRTEAFF	TRBJ1-1	TRBV5-1	-	-
TGTGCCACCAGTGAAATAGGCACAGATACGCAGTATTTT	CATSEIGTDTQYF	TRBJ2-3	TRBV24-1	-	-
TGTGCCACCAGCAGAGATCCAGGGAGGGATACGCAGTATTTT	CATSRDPGRDTQYF	TRBJ2-3	TRBV15	few	-
TGTGCCAGCAAGCCTGAACCGGGATCCCTCTACGAGCAGTACTTC	CASKPEPGSLYEQYF	TRBJ2-7	TRBV6-5	-	-
TGTGCCAGCAGTTTAGACAGGATAAACACCGGGGAGCTGTTTTTT	CASSLDRINTGELFF	TRBJ2-2	TRBV28	-	-
TGTGCCAGCAGCCAGGCCGGGACTAGCGGGAACTACGAGCAGTACTTC	CASSQAGTSGNYEQYF	TRBJ2-7	TRBV3-1/TRBV3-2	-	TRBD2
TGTGCCAGCAGCTCCCCTCGACTAGCGGGAATTTATGGGGCCAACGTCCTGACTTTC	CASSSPRLAGIYGANVLTF	TRBJ2-6	TRBV5-4	-	TRBD2
TGTGCCAGCTCACCACCGGGACTAGCGGGCAATGAGCAGTTCTTC	CASSPPGLAGNEQFF	TRBJ2-1	TRBV18	-	TRBD2
TGTGCCAGCAGTGTAGCGTGGACTAGTTCGGGGGGTGCGCAGTATTTT	CASSVAWTSSGGAQYF	TRBJ2-3	TRBV7-2	-	TRBD2
TGTGCCACCAGCAGAGATAGCGGGAGTTGGACAGATACGCAGTATTTT	CATSRDSGSWTDTQYF	TRBJ2-3	TRBV15	-	TRBD2
TGTGCCAGCAGAGAGAATCCGGGACAGGGTTATGGCTACACCTTC	CASRENPGQGYGYTF	TRBJ1-2	TRBV6-4	-	TRBD1
TGTGCCAGCAACTTCTACGAGCAGTACTTC	CASNFYEQYF	TRBJ2-7	TRBV25-1	-	-
TGTGCCAGCAGCTCCGACCGGCCGAGCACAGATACGCAGTATTTT	CASSSDRPSTDTQYF	TRBJ2-3	TRBV7-2	-	-
TGTGCCAGCAGCTCCGGGCCAGGGTTTCGCTCCTACGAGCAGTACTTC	CASSSGPGFRSYEQYF	TRBJ2-7	TRBV7-2	-	-
TGTGCCAGCAGCTTAATCCCTCGGGGGGGAGGAGCCACAGATACGCAGTATTTT	CASSLIPRGGGATDTQYF	TRBJ2-3	TRBV7-3	-	TRBD2
TGTGCCAGCAGCCACGACAGAAACACTGAAGCTTTCTTT	CASSHDRNTEAFF	TRBJ1-1	TRBV7-3	once	-
TGTGCCAGCAACCGGGACAGAATGAGTGATCAAGGTCAGCCCCAGCATTTT	CASNRDRMSDQGQPQHF	TRBJ1-5	TRBV28	-	TRBD1
TGTGCCAGCAGTCCAGGGGTCACCCAGTACTTC	CASSPGVTQYF	TRBJ2-5	TRBV12-3/TRBV12-4	-	-
TGTGCCACCAGTGACCCCAGCGGGAGCTCCTACAATGAGCAGTTCTTC	CATSDPSGSSYNEQFF	TRBJ2-1	TRBV24-1	few	TRBD2
TGTGCCAGCAGCTTGGGTAGGCTAGCGACTACCTACGAGCAGTACTTC	CASSLGRLATTYEQYF	TRBJ2-7	TRBV28	-	-
TGTGCCTGGGGGAAGGGACAGGGGGACACTGAAGCTTTCTTT	CAWGKGQGDTEAFF	TRBJ1-1	TRBV30	once	TRBD1
TGTGCCAGCAACCCCCAGGGGGCAGGCAATCAGCCCCAGCATTTT	CASNPQGAGNQPQHF	TRBJ1-5	TRBV28	-	TRBD1
TGTGCCAGCAGCGTGTGGGACAGGGGGCGGCCCCAGCATTTT	CASSVWDRGRPQHF	TRBJ1-5	TRBV6-6	-	TRBD1
TGTGCCAGCAGCTCACCGGGACTAGCGGGAGGGATGAACACCGGGGAGCTGTTTTTT	CASSSPGLAGGMNTGELFF	TRBJ2-2	TRBV6-6	-	TRBD2
TGCGCCAGCAGCCAATTTACCGGAGCTAATGAAAAACTGTTTTTT	CASSQFTGANEKLFF	TRBJ1-4	TRBV4-3	-	-
TGTGCCAGCAGCTTGGGTCCGGGACAAACCTACGAGCAGTACTTC	CASSLGPGQTYEQYF	TRBJ2-7	TRBV5-8	-	-
TGTGCCAGTAGTATAGGTTGGACAGGTGCTTTCAATCAGCCCCAGCATTTT	CASSIGWTGAFNQPQHF	TRBJ1-5	TRBV19	-	TRBD1
TGTGCCAGCAGTGAAGAAATAGGTCATGGCTACACCTTC	CASSEEIGHGYTF	TRBJ1-2	TRBV6-1	-	-
TGTGCCAGCAGTTTCTTGGGCGAGCAGTACTTC	CASSFLGEQYF	TRBJ2-7	TRBV28	-	-
TGTGCCAGCAGCCGAGGGCCCGTTTCCAGATCATCTGAAAAACTGTTTTTT	CASSRGPVSRSSEKLFF	TRBJ1-4	TRBV3-1/TRBV3-2	-	-
TGCGCCAGCACCAACAGGGTTGGTGGCACTGAAGCTTTCTTT	CASTNRVGGTEAFF	TRBJ1-1	TRBV5-1	-	-
TGTGCCAGTAGTCCAGGGGGTTGGACTGAAGCTTTCTTT	CASSPGGWTEAFF	TRBJ1-1	TRBV19	once	TRBD1
TGTGCCAGCAGCTTGTTGGTTGGTCGGGGCTACACCTTC	CASSLLVGRGYTF	TRBJ1-2	TRBV5-8	-	-
TGTGCCAGCAGCTTAGACCTAGGACTAGCGGGAGAAGGGGGCTCCTACGAGCAGTACTTC	CASSLDLGLAGEGGSYEQYF	TRBJ2-7	TRBV11-2	-	TRBD2
TGTGCCAGTAGTATACTAGGTCACAATGAGCAGTTCTTC	CASSILGHNEQFF	TRBJ2-1	TRBV19	-	-
TGTGCCAGCAGCTTATCAGCCGATCAGCCCCAGCATTTT	CASSLSADQPQHF	TRBJ1-5	TRBV11-2	-	-
TGCGCCAGCAGTGAGTCGTCCTTAGCGCAGTTCTTC	CASSESSLAQFF	TRBJ2-1	TRBV10-1	-	-
TGTGCCAGCAGGAGTCACCTCCAGTTCTTC	CASRSHLQFF	TRBJ2-1	TRBV6-5	-	-
TGTGCCAGCAGTCTACTAGCGGGAGCCAACGAGCAGTACTTC	CASSLLAGANEQYF	TRBJ2-7	TRBV6-5	-	TRBD2
TGTGCCAGCAGCCAAGGGAGGGGGCGCCATGGCTACACCTTC	CASSQGRGRHGYTF	TRBJ1-2	TRBV14	-	TRBD1
TGTGCCAGCAGCTTAACCTGGGACAGGGTCCTTTCGAGGGAGACCCAGTACTTC	CASSLTWDRVLSRETQYF	TRBJ2-5	TRBV11-2	-	TRBD1
TGTGCCAGCAGTTCAGCAACTGAAGCTTTCTTT	CASSSATEAFF	TRBJ1-1	TRBV12-3/TRBV12-4	-	-